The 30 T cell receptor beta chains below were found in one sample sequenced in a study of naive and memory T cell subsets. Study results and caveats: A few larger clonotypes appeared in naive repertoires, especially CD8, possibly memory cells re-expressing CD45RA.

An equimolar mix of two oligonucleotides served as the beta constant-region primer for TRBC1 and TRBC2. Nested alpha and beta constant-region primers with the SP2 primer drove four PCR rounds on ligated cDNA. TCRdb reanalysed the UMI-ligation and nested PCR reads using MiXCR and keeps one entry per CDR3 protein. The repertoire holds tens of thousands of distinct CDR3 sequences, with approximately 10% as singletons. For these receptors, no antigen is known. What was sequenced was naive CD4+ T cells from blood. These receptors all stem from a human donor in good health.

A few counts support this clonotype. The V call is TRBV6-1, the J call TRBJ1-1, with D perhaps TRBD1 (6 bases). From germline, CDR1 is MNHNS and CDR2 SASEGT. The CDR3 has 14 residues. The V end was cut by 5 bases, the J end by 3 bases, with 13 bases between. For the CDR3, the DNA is TGTGCCAGCAGTATCGACAGGTCGGACACTGAAGCTTTCTTT. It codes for CASSIDRSDTEAFF.

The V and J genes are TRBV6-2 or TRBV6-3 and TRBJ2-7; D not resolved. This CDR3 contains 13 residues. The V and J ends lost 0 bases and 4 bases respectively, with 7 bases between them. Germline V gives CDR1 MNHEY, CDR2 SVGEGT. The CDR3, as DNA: TGTGCCAGCAGTTACTCTGCTGGGTACGAGCAGTACTTC. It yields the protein CASSYSAGYEQYF.

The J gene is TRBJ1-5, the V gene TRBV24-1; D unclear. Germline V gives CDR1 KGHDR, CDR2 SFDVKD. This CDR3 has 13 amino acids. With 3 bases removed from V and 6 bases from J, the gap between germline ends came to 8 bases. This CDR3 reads CATSDQHGQPQHF. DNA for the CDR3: TGTGCCACCAGTGATCAACACGGTCAGCCCCAGCATTTT.

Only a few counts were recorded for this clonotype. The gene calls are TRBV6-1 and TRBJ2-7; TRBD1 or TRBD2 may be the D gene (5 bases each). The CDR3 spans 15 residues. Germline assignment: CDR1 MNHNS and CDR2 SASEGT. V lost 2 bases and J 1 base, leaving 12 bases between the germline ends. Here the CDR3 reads CASSEQGEMSYEQYF. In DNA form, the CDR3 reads TGTGCCAGCAGTGAACAGGGAGAAATGTCCTACGAGCAGTACTTC.

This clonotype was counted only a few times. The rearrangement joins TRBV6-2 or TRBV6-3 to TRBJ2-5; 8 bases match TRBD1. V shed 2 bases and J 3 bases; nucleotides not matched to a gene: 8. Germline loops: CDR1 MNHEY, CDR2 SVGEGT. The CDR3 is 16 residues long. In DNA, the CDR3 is TGTGCCAGCAGTTACCGAGCCCAGGGGGCGGAAGAGACCCAGTACTTC. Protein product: CASSYRAQGAEETQYF.

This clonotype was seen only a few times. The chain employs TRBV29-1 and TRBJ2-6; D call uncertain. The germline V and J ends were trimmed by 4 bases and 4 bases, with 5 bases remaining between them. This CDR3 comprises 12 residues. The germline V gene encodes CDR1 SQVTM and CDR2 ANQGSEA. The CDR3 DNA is TGCAGCGTTGGTAACGGGGCCAACGTCCTGACTTTC. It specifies CSVGNGANVLTF.

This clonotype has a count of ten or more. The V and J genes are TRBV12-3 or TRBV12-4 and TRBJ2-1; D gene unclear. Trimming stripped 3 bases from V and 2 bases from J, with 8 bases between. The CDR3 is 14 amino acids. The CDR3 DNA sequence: TGTGCCAGCAGTTTTCAAGGCCCCTACAATGAGCAGTTCTTC. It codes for CASSFQGPYNEQFF.

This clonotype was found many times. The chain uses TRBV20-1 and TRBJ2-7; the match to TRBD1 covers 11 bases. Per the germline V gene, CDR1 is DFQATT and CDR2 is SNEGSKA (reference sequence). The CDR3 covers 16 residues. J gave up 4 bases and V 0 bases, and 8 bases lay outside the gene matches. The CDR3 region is CSARDDRTGGRYEQYF. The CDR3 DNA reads TGCAGTGCTAGAGACGATCGGACAGGGGGCCGGTACGAGCAGTACTTC.

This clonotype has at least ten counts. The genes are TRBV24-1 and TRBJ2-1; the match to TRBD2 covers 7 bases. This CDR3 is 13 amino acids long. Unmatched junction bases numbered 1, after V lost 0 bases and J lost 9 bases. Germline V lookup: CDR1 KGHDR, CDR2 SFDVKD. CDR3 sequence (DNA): TGTGCCACCAGTGATTTGTCGGGGGGTGAGCAGTTCTTC. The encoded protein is CATSDLSGGEQFF.

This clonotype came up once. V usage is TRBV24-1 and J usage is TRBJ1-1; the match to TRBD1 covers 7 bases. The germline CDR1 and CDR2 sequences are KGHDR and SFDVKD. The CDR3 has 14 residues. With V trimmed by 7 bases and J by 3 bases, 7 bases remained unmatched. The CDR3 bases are TGTGCCACCAGAGCGTCAGGGGGTCACACTGAAGCTTTCTTT. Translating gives CATRASGGHTEAFF.

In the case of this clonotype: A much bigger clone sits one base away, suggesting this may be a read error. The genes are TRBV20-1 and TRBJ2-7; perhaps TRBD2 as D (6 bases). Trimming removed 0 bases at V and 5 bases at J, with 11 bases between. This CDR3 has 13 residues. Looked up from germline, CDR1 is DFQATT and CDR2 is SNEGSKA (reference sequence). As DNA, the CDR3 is TGCAGTGCTAGAGATAAGGCGGGACACGAGCAGTACTTC. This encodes CSARDKAGHEQYF.

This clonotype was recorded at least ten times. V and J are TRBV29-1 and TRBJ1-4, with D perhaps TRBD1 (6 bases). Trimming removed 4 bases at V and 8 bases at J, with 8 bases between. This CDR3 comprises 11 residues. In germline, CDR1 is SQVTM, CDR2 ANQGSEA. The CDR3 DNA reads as TGCAGCGTTGGTCAGGGGGAAAAACTGTTTTTT. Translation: CSVGQGEKLFF.

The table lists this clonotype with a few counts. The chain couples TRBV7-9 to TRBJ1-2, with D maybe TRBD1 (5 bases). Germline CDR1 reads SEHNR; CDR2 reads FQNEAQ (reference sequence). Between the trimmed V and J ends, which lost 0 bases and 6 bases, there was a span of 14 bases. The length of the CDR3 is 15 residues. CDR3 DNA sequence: TGTGCCAGCAGCTTAGCAGGGGTCTCTTCTAATGGCTACACCTTC. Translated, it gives CASSLAGVSSNGYTF.

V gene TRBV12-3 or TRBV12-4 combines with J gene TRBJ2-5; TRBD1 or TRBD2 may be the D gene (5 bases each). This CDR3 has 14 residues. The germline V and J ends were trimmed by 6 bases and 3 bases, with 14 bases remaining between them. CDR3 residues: CASRHRDREETQYF. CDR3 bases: TGTGCCAGCAGACACCGGGACCGAGAAGAGACCCAGTACTTC.

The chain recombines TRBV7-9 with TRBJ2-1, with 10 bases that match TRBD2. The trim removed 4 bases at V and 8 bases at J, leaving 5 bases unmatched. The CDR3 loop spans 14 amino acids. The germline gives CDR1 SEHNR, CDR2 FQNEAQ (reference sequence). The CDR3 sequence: CASSSSGGADEQFF. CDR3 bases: TGTGCCAGCAGCTCGAGCGGGGGGGCCGATGAGCAGTTCTTC.

CDR3 DNA sequence: TGTGCCACCAGTGACCAAGCGGGCCCCCTTTCCGAGCAGTACTTC. Its protein product is CATSDQAGPLSEQYF. The rearrangement joins TRBV24-1 to TRBJ2-7; TRBD2 might be the D (6 bases). V was shortened by 4 bases and J by 6 bases, with 18 bases between the two germline ends. Per the germline V gene, CDR1 is KGHDR and CDR2 is SFDVKD. The CDR3 consists of 15 residues.

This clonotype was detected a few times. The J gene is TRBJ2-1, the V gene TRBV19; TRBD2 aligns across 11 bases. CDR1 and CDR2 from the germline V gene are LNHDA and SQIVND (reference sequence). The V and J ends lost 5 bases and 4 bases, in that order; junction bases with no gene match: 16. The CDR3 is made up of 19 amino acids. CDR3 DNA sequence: TGTGCCAGTAGTTTCGCCGGGACTAGCGGCCCTCCGAGTTACAATGAGCAGTTCTTC. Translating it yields CASSFAGTSGPPSYNEQFF.

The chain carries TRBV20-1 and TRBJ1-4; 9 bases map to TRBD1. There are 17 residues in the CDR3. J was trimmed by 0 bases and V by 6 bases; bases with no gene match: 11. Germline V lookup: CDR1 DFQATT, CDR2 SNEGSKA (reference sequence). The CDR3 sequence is CSATTGGVLSTNEKLFF. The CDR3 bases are TGCAGTGCAACCACAGGGGGCGTTCTGTCAACTAATGAAAAACTGTTTTTT.

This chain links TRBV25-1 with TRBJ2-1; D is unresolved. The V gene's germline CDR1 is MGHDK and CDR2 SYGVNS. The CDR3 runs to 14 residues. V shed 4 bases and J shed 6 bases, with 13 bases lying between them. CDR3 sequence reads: CASSVNSRPNEQFF. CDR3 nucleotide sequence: TGTGCCAGCAGTGTCAATTCTCGACCCAATGAGCAGTTCTTC.

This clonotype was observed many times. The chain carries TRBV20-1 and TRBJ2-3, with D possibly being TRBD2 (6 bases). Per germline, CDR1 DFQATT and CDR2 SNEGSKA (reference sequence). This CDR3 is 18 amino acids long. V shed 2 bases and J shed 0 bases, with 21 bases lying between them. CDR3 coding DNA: TGCAGTGCTAGAAGCGCTGGGTCCCGGACTACTAGCACAGATACGCAGTATTTT. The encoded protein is CSARSAGSRTTSTDTQYF.

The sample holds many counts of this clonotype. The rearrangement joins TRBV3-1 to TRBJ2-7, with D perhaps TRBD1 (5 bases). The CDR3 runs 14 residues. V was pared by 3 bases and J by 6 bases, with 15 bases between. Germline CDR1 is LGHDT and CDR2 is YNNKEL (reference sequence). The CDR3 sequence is CASSHGHAGSEQYF. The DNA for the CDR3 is TGTGCCAGCAGCCACGGACATGCAGGGTCCGAGCAGTACTTC.

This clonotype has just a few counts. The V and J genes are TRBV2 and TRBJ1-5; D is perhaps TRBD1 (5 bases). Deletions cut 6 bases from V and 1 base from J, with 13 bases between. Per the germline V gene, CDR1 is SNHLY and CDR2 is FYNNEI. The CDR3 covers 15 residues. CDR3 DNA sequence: TGTGCCAGCAGCATCCGACAGATGAGCAATCAGCCCCAGCATTTT. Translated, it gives CASSIRQMSNQPQHF. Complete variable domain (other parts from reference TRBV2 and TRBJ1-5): EPEVTQTPSHQVTQMGQEVILRCVPISNHLYFYWYRQILGQKVEFLVSFYNNEISEKSEIFDDQFSVERPDGSNFTLKIRSTKLEDSAMYFCASSIRQMSNQPQHFGDGTRLSIL.

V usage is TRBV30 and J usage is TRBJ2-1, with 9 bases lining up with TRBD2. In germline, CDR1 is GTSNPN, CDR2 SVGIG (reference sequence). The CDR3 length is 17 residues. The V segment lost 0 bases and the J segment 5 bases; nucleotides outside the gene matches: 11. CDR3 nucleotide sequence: TGTGCCTGGAGTGTAGGACGGACTAGCGCCCCGCACAATGAGCAGTTCTTC. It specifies CAWSVGRTSAPHNEQFF.

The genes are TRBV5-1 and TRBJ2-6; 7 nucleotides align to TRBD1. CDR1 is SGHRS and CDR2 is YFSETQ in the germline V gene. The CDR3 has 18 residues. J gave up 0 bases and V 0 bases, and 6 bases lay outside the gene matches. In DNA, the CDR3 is TGCGCCAGCAGCTTGGGAGGGACAGCTAACTCTGGGGCCAACGTCCTGACTTTC. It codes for CASSLGGTANSGANVLTF.

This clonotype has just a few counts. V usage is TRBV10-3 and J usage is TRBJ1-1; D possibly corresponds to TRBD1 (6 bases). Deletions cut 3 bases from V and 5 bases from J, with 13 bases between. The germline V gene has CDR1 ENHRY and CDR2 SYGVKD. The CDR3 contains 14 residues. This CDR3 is CAISETGSETEAFF. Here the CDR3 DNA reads TGTGCCATCAGTGAAACAGGGAGTGAAACTGAAGCTTTCTTT.

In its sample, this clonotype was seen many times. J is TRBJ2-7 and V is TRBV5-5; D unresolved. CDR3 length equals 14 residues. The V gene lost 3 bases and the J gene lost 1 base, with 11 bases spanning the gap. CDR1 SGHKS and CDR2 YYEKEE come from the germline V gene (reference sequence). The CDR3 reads CASSSSPTSYEQYF. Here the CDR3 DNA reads TGTGCCAGCAGCTCTTCGCCCACGTCCTACGAGCAGTACTTC.

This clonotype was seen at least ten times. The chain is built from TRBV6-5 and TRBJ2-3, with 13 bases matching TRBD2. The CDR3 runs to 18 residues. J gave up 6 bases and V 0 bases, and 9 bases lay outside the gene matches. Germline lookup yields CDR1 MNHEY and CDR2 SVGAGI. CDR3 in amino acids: CASSYSGLAGLRGDTQYF. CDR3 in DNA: TGTGCCAGCAGTTACTCGGGACTAGCGGGACTCAGGGGGGATACGCAGTATTTT.

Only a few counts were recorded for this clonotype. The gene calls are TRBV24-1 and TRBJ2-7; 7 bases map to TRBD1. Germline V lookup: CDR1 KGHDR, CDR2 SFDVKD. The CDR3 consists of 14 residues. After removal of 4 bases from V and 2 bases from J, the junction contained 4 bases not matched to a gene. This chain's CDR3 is CATSDSGQPYEQYF. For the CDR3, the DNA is TGTGCCACCAGTGACTCGGGACAGCCCTACGAGCAGTACTTC.

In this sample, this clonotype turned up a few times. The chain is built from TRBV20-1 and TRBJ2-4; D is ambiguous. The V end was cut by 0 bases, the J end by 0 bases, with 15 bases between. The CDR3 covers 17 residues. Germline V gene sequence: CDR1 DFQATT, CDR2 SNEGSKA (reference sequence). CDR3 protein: CSARDPNPGLAKNIQYF. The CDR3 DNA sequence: TGCAGTGCTAGAGACCCAAACCCGGGTTTAGCCAAAAACATTCAGTACTTC.

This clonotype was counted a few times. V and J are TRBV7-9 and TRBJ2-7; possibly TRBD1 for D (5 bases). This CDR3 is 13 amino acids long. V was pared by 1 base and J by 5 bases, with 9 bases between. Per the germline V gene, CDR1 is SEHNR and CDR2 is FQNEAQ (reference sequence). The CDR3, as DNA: TGTGCCAGCAGCTTAGGGAAGGGGAACGAGCAGTACTTC. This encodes CASSLGKGNEQYF.